This T cell receptor (beta chain) derives from a study of T cells after somatic rescue of genetic block. The CDR3 loop spans 16 amino acids. J gave up 3 bases and V 2 bases, and 7 bases lay outside the gene matches. Germline V gene sequence: CDR1 MGHRA, CDR2 YSYEKL. Profiled with immunoSEQ multiplex PCR; TCRdb holds only in-frame clones, not every one. The table lists 45,000 to 55,000 clones, approximately 96% of them singletons. The TCR was taken from a child younger than two. Input material: peripheral blood mononuclear cells (PBMCs). The rearrangement links TRBV4-1 to TRBJ1-1; 9 nucleotides line up with TRBD1. This CDR3 reads CASSQLPTGGDTEAFF. The CDR3, as DNA: TGCGCCAGCAGCCAATTACCGACAGGGGGAGACACTGAAGCTTTCTTT.